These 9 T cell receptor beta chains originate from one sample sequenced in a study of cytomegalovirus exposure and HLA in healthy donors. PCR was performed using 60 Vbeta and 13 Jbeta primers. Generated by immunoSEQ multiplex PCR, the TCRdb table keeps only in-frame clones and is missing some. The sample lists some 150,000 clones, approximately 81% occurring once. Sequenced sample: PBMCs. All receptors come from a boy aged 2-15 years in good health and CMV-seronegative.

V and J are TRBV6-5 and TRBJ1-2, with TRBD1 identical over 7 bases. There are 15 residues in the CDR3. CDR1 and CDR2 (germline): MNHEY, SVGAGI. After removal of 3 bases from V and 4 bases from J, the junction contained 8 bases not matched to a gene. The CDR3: CASSYTGASAYGYTF. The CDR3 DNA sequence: TGTGCCAGCAGTTATACAGGGGCGTCAGCCTATGGCTACACCTTC.

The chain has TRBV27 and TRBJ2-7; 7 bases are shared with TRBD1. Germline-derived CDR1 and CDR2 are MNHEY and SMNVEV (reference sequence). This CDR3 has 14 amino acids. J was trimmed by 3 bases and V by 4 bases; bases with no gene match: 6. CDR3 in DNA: TGTGCCAGCAGTTCGACAGGGACCATCTACGAGCAGTACTTC. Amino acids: CASSSTGTIYEQYF.

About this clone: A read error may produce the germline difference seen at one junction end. CDR3 coding DNA: TGTGCCAGCAGCTCAGGACTAGTCACAGAGACGCAGTATTTT. Its translation: CASSSGLVTETQYF. The genes are TRBV5-4 and TRBJ2-3, with 7 nucleotides matching TRBD2. This CDR3 region has 14 residues. From germline, CDR1 is SGHNT and CDR2 YYREEE (reference sequence).

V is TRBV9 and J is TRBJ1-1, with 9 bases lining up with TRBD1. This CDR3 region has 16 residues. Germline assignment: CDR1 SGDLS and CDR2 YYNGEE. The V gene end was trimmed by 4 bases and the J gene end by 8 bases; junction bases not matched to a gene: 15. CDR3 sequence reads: CASSPHQPGQGQEAFF. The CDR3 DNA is TGTGCCAGCAGCCCACATCAACCGGGACAGGGTCAAGAAGCTTTCTTT.

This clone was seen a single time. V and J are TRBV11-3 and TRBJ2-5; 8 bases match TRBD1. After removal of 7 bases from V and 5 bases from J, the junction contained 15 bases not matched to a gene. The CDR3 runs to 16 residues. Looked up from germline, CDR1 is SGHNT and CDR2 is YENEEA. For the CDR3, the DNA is TGTGCCAGCACCGGATCCCCCAGGGGGCTTAGGGAGACCCAGTACTTC. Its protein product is CASTGSPRGLRETQYF.

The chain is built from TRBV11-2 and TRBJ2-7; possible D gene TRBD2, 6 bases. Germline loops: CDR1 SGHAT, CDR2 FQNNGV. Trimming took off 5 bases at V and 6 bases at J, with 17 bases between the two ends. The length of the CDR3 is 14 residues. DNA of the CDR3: TGTGCCAGCAGCCGGGACTTCTCAGGTGGCGAGCAGTACTTC. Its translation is CASSRDFSGGEQYF. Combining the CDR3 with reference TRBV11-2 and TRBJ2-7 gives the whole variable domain EAGVAQSPRYKIIEKRQSVAFWCNPISGHATLYWYQQILGQGPKLLIQFQNNGVVDDSQLPKDRFSAERLKGVDSTLKIQPAKLEDSAVYLCASSRDFSGGEQYFGPGTRLTVT.

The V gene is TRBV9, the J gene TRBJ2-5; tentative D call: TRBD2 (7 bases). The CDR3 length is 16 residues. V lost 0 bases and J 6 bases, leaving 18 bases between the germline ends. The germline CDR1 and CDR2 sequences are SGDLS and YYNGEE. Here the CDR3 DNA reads TGTGCCAGCAGCGTAGGGGGAAGAGTGGGGGGGCAGACCCAGTACTTC. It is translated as CASSVGGRVGGQTQYF. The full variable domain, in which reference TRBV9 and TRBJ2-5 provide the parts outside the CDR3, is DSGVTQTPKHLITATGQRVTLRCSPRSGDLSVYWYQQSLDQGLQFLIQYYNGEERAKGNILERFSAQQFPDLHSELNLSSLELGDSALYFCASSVGGRVGGQTQYFGPGTRLLVL.

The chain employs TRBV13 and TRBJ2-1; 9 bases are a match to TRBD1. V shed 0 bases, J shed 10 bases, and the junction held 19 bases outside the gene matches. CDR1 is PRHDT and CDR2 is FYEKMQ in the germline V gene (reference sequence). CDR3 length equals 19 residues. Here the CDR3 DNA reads TGTGCCAGCAGCTTAGGAAGAGATAATCCGGGACAGGGAGCATGGGAGCAGTTCTTC. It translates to CASSLGRDNPGQGAWEQFF.

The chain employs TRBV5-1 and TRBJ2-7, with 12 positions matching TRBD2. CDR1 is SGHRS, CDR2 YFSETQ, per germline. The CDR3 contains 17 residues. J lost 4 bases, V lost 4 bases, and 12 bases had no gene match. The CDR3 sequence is CASSISPSGRGSYEQYF. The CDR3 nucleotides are TGCGCCAGCAGCATTAGTCCTAGCGGGAGGGGGTCATACGAGCAGTACTTC.